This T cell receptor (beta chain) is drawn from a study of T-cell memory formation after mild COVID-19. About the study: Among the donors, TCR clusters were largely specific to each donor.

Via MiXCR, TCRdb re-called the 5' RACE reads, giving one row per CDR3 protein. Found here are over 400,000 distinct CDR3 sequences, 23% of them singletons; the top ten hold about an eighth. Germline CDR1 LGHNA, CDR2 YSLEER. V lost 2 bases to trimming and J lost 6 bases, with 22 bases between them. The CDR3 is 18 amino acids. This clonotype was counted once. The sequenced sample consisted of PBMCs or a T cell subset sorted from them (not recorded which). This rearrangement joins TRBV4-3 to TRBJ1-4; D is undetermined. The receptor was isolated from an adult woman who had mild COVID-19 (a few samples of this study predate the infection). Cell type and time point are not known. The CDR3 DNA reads TGCGCCAGCAGCCAAAGGTCCCTCAAAGCGGTGCGCGATGAAAAACTGTTTTTT. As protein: CASSQRSLKAVRDEKLFF.